Listed below are T cell receptor beta chains from one sample, sequenced in a study of shared clonotypes between healthy human individuals. Repertoires were generated with immunoSEQ multiplex PCR, while TCRdb's copy carries only in-frame clones and drops some. Of 550,000 to 850,000 clones listed, 72% are singletons. The sample was memory CD4+ T cells sorted from blood. All receptors derive from a woman younger than 45 in good health. The CDR3 runs from the conserved cysteine through the conserved F or W. The D gene is left open where the match is weak. The size entry is marked missing in some rows and otherwise reads once, few, many or a size class.

>TRBV6-1|-|TRBJ2-5|-
TGTGCCAGCAGGCGGGAGACCCAGTACTTC
CASRRETQYF
>TRBV28|-|TRBJ2-1|-
TGTGCCAGCGAAAGAAGCTCCTACAATGAGCAGTTCTTC
CASERSSYNEQFF
>TRBV9|-|TRBJ1-3|few
TGTGCCAGCAGCGTAGATGGTGGGGTTAAAGCTGGAAACACCATATATTTT
CASSVDGGVKAGNTIYF
>TRBV5-6|TRBD1|TRBJ1-1|-
TGTGCCAGCAGCTTCCAGGACAGGGGCACTGAAGCTTTCTTT
CASSFQDRGTEAFF
>TRBV4-1|-|TRBJ2-3|-
TGCGCCAGCAGCAAGATAGGGGGCACAGATACGCAGTATTTT
CASSKIGGTDTQYF
>TRBV27|TRBD2|TRBJ2-5|-
TGTGCCACCCGCGGGACTACGGAGACCCAGTACTTC
CATRGTTETQYF
>TRBV29-1|TRBD1|TRBJ1-1|-
TGCAGCGGGAAACCCGGGACAGCTTCCACTGAAGCTTTCTTT
CSGKPGTASTEAFF
>TRBV25-1|-|TRBJ2-1|once
TGTGCCAGCAGTGCGGAGCATGAGCAGTTCTTC
CASSAEHEQFF
>TRBV9|TRBD1|TRBJ2-7|few
TGTGCCAGCAGCCGAGGGGCACAGGGGTTCGAAGAGCAGTACTTC
CASSRGAQGFEEQYF
>TRBV11-2|TRBD2|TRBJ2-1|-
TGTGCCAGCCAGACTAGCGGGAGCACTGAGCAGTTCTTC
CASQTSGSTEQFF
>TRBV27|TRBD1|TRBJ2-7|-
TGTGCCAGCAGTGCCCGGGGCCAGGGGGCCTACGAGCAGTACTTC
CASSARGQGAYEQYF
>TRBV6-6|-|TRBJ1-1|-
TGTGCCAGCAGTCTGTCCAACCTGAACACTGAAGCTTTCTTT
CASSLSNLNTEAFF
>TRBV19|-|TRBJ1-2|-
TGTGCCAGTAGTATAGATCACAGGGCCGGGGATGGCTACACCTTC
CASSIDHRAGDGYTF
>TRBV7-8|-|TRBJ1-5|-
TGTGCCAGCAGCCCAAGCGTCGGGAGAAATCAGCCCCAGCATTTT
CASSPSVGRNQPQHF
>TRBV15|-|TRBJ1-1|once
TGTGCCACCAGCCCAGGACAGCCGTTCACTGAAGCTTTCTTT
CATSPGQPFTEAFF
>TRBV7-9|-|TRBJ1-2|few
TGTGCCAGCAGCCAAAAGAGTCAGTCTGACTATGGCTACACCTTC
CASSQKSQSDYGYTF
>TRBV19|TRBD1|TRBJ2-2|-
TGTGCCAGTAGAACCCGCCTGACAGGGGCGGACGGGGAGCTGTTTTTT
CASRTRLTGADGELFF
>TRBV28|TRBD2|TRBJ2-7|once
TGTGCCAGCAGTCCGACTAGCGGGGGAACCTACGAGCAGTACTTC
CASSPTSGGTYEQYF
>TRBV28|TRBD1|TRBJ2-7|-
TGTGCCAGCCCCCCCAGCGAGGGACAGGGGTTCGACGAGCAGTACTTC
CASPPSEGQGFDEQYF
>TRBV6-1|TRBD1|TRBJ1-1|-
TGTGCCAGCAGCGAAATAGGGGACAGGGGGAGGGACACTGAAGCTTTCTTT
CASSEIGDRGRDTEAFF
>TRBV6-1|-|TRBJ2-1|-
TGTGCCAGCACCATTCCAATCCCCCCCTACAATGAGCAGTTCTTC
CASTIPIPPYNEQFF
>TRBV5-1|-|TRBJ1-5|-
TGCGCCAGCACCCCCGCGATCGATCAGAGCCATCAGCCCCAGCATTTT
CASTPAIDQSHQPQHF
>TRBV7-9|TRBD2|TRBJ2-5|few
TGTGCCAGCAGCGGCGGGACTAGCGTTGAAGAGACCCAGTACTTC
CASSGGTSVEETQYF
>TRBV7-2|-|TRBJ2-5|-
TGTGCCAGCAGCTCTGACAGAGGGGAGACCCAGTACTTC
CASSSDRGETQYF
>TRBV5-8|TRBD2|TRBJ2-2|-
TGTGCCAGCAGCCCCGGGGGGTTTTCGTGGGACACCGGGGAGCTGTTTTTT
CASSPGGFSWDTGELFF
>TRBV6-1|-|TRBJ2-3|-
TGTGCCAGCAGGCAGGGTCCCCTCACAGATACGCAGTATTTT
CASRQGPLTDTQYF
>TRBV29-1|-|TRBJ2-3|-
TGCAGCGTCCTACGTAGCGGAGATACGCAGTATTTT
CSVLRSGDTQYF
>TRBV2|-|TRBJ2-3|-
TGTGCCAGCAAAAGGGAAGCGGGTATCACAGATACGCAGTATTTT
CASKREAGITDTQYF
>TRBV2|-|TRBJ2-7|-
TGTGCCAGCAGTGAGTTCAGGGTCGCTGAGCAGTACTTC
CASSEFRVAEQYF